This TCR beta chain was retrieved from a study of cytomegalovirus exposure and HLA in healthy donors. CDR1 and CDR2 from the germline V gene are SGHNT and YYREEE (reference sequence). This CDR3 contains 16 residues. Primers included in the PCR were 60 Vbeta and 13 Jbeta primers. The data were produced by immunoSEQ multiplex PCR, yet TCRdb's version contains in-frame clones alone and is incomplete. The top ten hold over 1.5% of the sample, which has about 140,000 clones, over 60% seen once. Study results and caveats: A few V segments could not be told apart, such as TRBV6-2 and TRBV6-3, and were left out. Available immune exposure information covered CMV serostatus only.

About this clone: Its target is unknown. Mismatch with germline at one junction end may stem from a read error.

The sequenced sample was PBMCs. The chain combines TRBV5-4 with TRBJ2-4; TRBD2 matches at 12 bases. The receptor was isolated from a man aged 35 to 55 in good health and CMV-seronegative. Written as DNA, the CDR3 is TGTGCCAGCAGCTTTCCGACTAGCGGGGGCCAAAACAGTCAGTACTTC. Its protein is CASSFPTSGGQNSQYF. The variable domain in full, completed from reference TRBV5-4 and TRBJ2-4, reads ETGVTQSPTHLIKTRGQQVTLRCSSQSGHNTVSWYQQALGQGPQFIFQYYREEENGRGNFPPRFSGLQFPNYSSELNVNALELDDSALYLCASSFPTSGGQNSQYFGAGTRLSVL.